The 30 T cell receptor beta chains presented below share a single source sample, sequenced in a study of CD8 T cells in ankylosing spondylitis. TCRdb redid the calling of the 5' RACE reads with MiXCR, one entry per CDR3 protein. The top ten hold around 8.4% of the sample, which has a few hundred thousand distinct CDR3 sequences, approximately 10% seen once. The sequenced sample consisted of blood, either unsorted or a sorted T cell fraction (not recorded which). All receptors derive from a female donor with ankylosing spondylitis or in good health (not recorded which).

The chain has TRBV10-3 and TRBJ2-1; 10 positions match TRBD2. CDR3 length equals 15 residues. Germline CDR1 reads ENHRY; CDR2 reads SYGVKD. J lost 10 bases, V lost 3 bases, and 9 bases had no gene match. The DNA of the CDR3 is TGTGCCATCAGTGATCGACTAGCGGGCCTAGGGGAGCAGTTCTTC. It codes for CAISDRLAGLGEQFF.

This clonotype appeared many times. This rearrangement joins TRBV20-1 to TRBJ1-3; D might be TRBD1 (5 bases). The CDR3 runs 16 residues. Germline V gene data show CDR1 as DFQATT and CDR2 as SNEGSKA (reference sequence). Trimming removed 0 bases at V and 0 bases at J, with 12 bases between. The CDR3 DNA sequence: TGCAGTGCTAGAGATCCGGGACGCTTCTCTGGAAACACCATATATTTT. The encoded protein is CSARDPGRFSGNTIYF.

Only a few counts were recorded for this clonotype. The rearrangement uses TRBV12-3 or TRBV12-4 and TRBJ2-3, with D perhaps matching TRBD1 or TRBD2 (6 bases each). The CDR3 covers 14 residues. Trimming cost V 5 bases and J 5 bases, with 14 bases left between them. The CDR3 nucleotides are TGTGCCAGCAGTCACGGGGGCCGAGGAGATACGCAGTATTTT. This codes for CASSHGGRGDTQYF.

In this sample, this clonotype turned up many times. The chain couples TRBV12-3 or TRBV12-4 to TRBJ1-1, with D tentatively TRBD1 (5 bases). The CDR3 extends over 13 amino acids. V was shortened by 7 bases and J by 6 bases, with 15 bases between the two germline ends. CDR3 region: CASTLPGSPEAFF. The DNA of the CDR3 is TGTGCCAGCACTCTACCAGGGAGCCCTGAAGCTTTCTTT.

The V call is TRBV7-2, the J call TRBJ2-5; the D gene is possibly TRBD1 (6 bases). CDR3 length equals 15 residues. CDR1 and CDR2 (germline): SGHTA, FQGNSA. Deletions cut 5 bases from V and 5 bases from J, with 18 bases between. CDR3 nucleotide sequence: TGTGCCAGCAGCCAAACCGGGACCCAGGGGGAGACCCAGTACTTC. Amino acid sequence: CASSQTGTQGETQYF.

This clonotype has only a few counts. The chain uses TRBV7-8 and TRBJ2-6; TRBD2 aligns across 8 bases. The CDR3 is 20 residues long. Germline-derived CDR1 and CDR2 are SGHVS and FQNEAQ. With V trimmed by 1 base and J by 2 bases, 13 bases remained unmatched. The CDR3 loop reads CASSLVVFGGAFPGANVLTF. CDR3 sequence (DNA): TGTGCCAGCAGCTTAGTAGTGTTCGGGGGGGCCTTTCCTGGGGCCAACGTCCTGACTTTC. Full variable domain (rest looked up from reference TRBV7-8 and TRBJ2-6): GAGVSQSPRYKVAKRGQDVALRCDPISGHVSLFWYQQALGQGPEFLTYFQNEAQLDKSGLPSDRFFAERPEGSVSTLKIQRTQQEDSAVYLCASSLVVFGGAFPGANVLTFGAGSRLTVL.

This clonotype has more than one count but fewer than ten. The chain links TRBV2 to TRBJ2-5; the D gene could be TRBD1 or TRBD2 (5 bases each). CDR3 size: 13 residues. The V gene's germline CDR1 is SNHLY and CDR2 FYNNEI. V was trimmed by 6 bases and J by 2 bases, leaving 10 bases between them. The CDR3 DNA reads as TGTGCCAGCAGCAGGGACCCACAAGAGACCCAGTACTTC. This translates into CASSRDPQETQYF.

The sample holds many counts of this clonotype. The chain joins TRBV11-1 to TRBJ2-1, with 8 bases lining up with TRBD2. The V segment lost 1 base and the J segment 4 bases; nucleotides outside the gene matches: 18. Germline V gene sequence: CDR1 SGHAT, CDR2 FQDESV (reference sequence). The CDR3 consists of 20 residues. CDR3 DNA: TGTGCCAGCAGCTTAGATGCTGGGGGTTCTAGCGGGTCACCGTACAATGAGCAGTTCTTC. It translates to CASSLDAGGSSGSPYNEQFF.

This clonotype was observed at least ten times. The chain uses TRBV29-1 and TRBJ2-1; D is unresolved. This CDR3 contains 15 residues. Germline V lookup: CDR1 SQVTM, CDR2 ANQGSEA. V gave up 6 bases and J gave up 7 bases, with 22 bases separating them. As DNA, the CDR3 is TGCAGCGTAGCGATCGGTCTAGTAAAAGGGAATGAGCAGTTCTTC. Translation gives CSVAIGLVKGNEQFF.

There are a few counts of this clonotype. The chain recombines TRBV5-8 with TRBJ2-5; a weak D match, TRBD2 (5 bases). The CDR3 contains 15 residues. Per germline, CDR1 SGHTS and CDR2 YDEGEE. The germline V and J ends were trimmed by 2 bases and 2 bases, with 13 bases remaining between them. CDR3 coding DNA: TGTGCCAGCAGCTTAAAGACGGGAACTCAAGAGACCCAGTACTTC. Encoded protein: CASSLKTGTQETQYF.

This clonotype showed up many times. The gene calls are TRBV27 and TRBJ1-5, with unresolved D. The CDR3 is made up of 16 amino acids. The germline V and J ends were trimmed by 5 bases and 7 bases, with 21 bases remaining between them. Per germline, CDR1 MNHEY and CDR2 SMNVEV (reference sequence). The CDR3 loop is CASSPARRDVEQPQHF. As DNA, the CDR3 is TGTGCCAGCAGTCCCGCGCGGCGCGATGTTGAGCAGCCCCAGCATTTT.

This clonotype has ten or more counts. The chain links TRBV7-2 to TRBJ1-1; a possible D gene is TRBD1 (6 bases). Germline V gene sequence: CDR1 SGHTA, CDR2 FQGNSA. The CDR3 covers 16 residues. The V and J ends lost 4 bases and 1 base respectively, with 16 bases between them. This chain's CDR3 is CASSSPPGGWNTEAFF. The CDR3 region has the DNA TGTGCCAGCAGCTCTCCCCCGGGGGGCTGGAACACTGAAGCTTTCTTT.

Many counts were recorded for this clonotype. The V gene is TRBV7-9, the J gene TRBJ2-7; D remains ambiguous. CDR1 and CDR2 from the germline V gene are SEHNR and FQNEAQ (reference sequence). Trimming took 0 bases from V and 6 from J, leaving 9 bases between them. The CDR3 is 13 amino acids. CDR3 amino acids: CASSLAMGGEQYF. CDR3 in DNA: TGTGCCAGCAGCTTAGCAATGGGCGGCGAGCAGTACTTC.

The table lists this clonotype with many counts. The V and J genes are TRBV29-1 and TRBJ2-7, with a possible D match to TRBD2 (6 bases). V was cut by 6 bases and J by 5 bases, with 17 bases left in between. Per the germline V gene, CDR1 is SQVTM and CDR2 is ANQGSEA. The CDR3 consists of 13 residues. Written as DNA, the CDR3 is TGCAGCGTACCCTCCCGGGACTTCGACGAGCAGTACTTC. It codes for CSVPSRDFDEQYF.

This clonotype was seen at least ten times. The chain joins TRBV20-1 to TRBJ2-7, with TRBD1 identical over 11 bases. Germline assignment: CDR1 DFQATT and CDR2 SNEGSKA (reference sequence). The J segment lost 6 bases and the V segment lost 6 bases, leaving 4 bases of the junction unmatched. The CDR3 spans 12 residues. In DNA, the CDR3 is TGCAGTGCGATGGGACAGGGGGGCGAGCAGTACTTC. Translation gives CSAMGQGGEQYF.

This clonotype was counted many times. The rearrangement uses TRBV15 and TRBJ2-3; 12 positions agree with TRBD1. J was trimmed by 2 bases and V by 0 bases; bases with no gene match: 12. The germline V gene has CDR1 LNHNV and CDR2 YYDKDF (reference sequence). This CDR3 region has 20 residues. The CDR3 DNA follows: TGTGCCACCAGCAGAGATCGTGGGACAGGGGGCGGAATGGTCACAGATACGCAGTATTTT. This sequence encodes CATSRDRGTGGGMVTDTQYF.

This clonotype was seen ten or more times. V is TRBV20-1 and J is TRBJ2-1; D unclear. Germline V CDR1 and CDR2: DFQATT, SNEGSKA (reference sequence). Trimming stripped 6 bases from V and 0 bases from J, with 15 bases between. This CDR3 is 15 amino acids long. The DNA of the CDR3 is TGCAGTGCCCCCCCGGCGGATAGCTCCTACAATGAGCAGTTCTTC. It translates to CSAPPADSSYNEQFF.

This clonotype was counted ten times or more. This chain joins TRBV10-3 and TRBJ2-3; possibly TRBD2 for D (6 bases). This CDR3 spans 18 amino acids. Looked up from germline, CDR1 is ENHRY and CDR2 is SYGVKD. Deletions cut 3 bases from V and 6 bases from J, with 25 bases between. The chain's CDR3 is CAISERPPLSGESDTQYF. The CDR3 nucleotides are TGTGCCATCAGTGAACGACCCCCTCTCTCGGGAGAGTCGGATACGCAGTATTTT.

This clonotype was seen at least ten times. The chain has TRBV5-1 and TRBJ1-1; D is perhaps TRBD1 (5 bases). Per germline, CDR1 SGHRS and CDR2 YFSETQ. This CDR3 is 13 amino acids long. Between the trimmed V and J ends, which lost 7 bases and 5 bases, there was a span of 15 bases. The CDR3 DNA is TGCGCCAGCGGGACGCCGATGGGGACTGAAGCTTTCTTT. Protein product: CASGTPMGTEAFF. Drawing the rest from reference TRBV5-1 and TRBJ1-1, the complete variable domain is KAGVTQTPRYLIKTRGQQVTLSCSPISGHRSVSWYQQTPGQGLQFLFEYFSETQRNKGNFPGRFSGRQFSNSRSEMNVSTLELGDSALYLCASGTPMGTEAFFGQGTRLTVV.

The chain has TRBV10-3 and TRBJ1-1; D is perhaps TRBD1 (6 bases). This CDR3 contains 15 residues. The ends were cut back, 0 bases at V and 5 bases at J, with 13 bases in the middle. CDR1 is ENHRY and CDR2 is SYGVKD in the germline V gene. The CDR3 region is CAISESGGQGTEAFF. Written as DNA, the CDR3 is TGTGCCATCAGTGAGTCGGGGGGGCAAGGAACTGAAGCTTTCTTT.

This clonotype was seen a handful of times. The V call is TRBV6-2 or TRBV6-3, the J call TRBJ2-2; weak D call: TRBD1 (6 bases). The V gene lost 5 bases and the J gene lost 6 bases, with 13 bases spanning the gap. The CDR3 totals 14 residues. Germline V gene lookup returns CDR1 MNHEY and CDR2 SVGEGT. CDR3 nucleotides: TGTGCCAGCAGTCCGGTGGGGGCAGCCGGGGAGCTGTTTTTT. Protein: CASSPVGAAGELFF.

This clonotype was counted many times. This chain joins TRBV5-1 and TRBJ1-3, with 10 bases matching TRBD1. CDR3 length: 18 residues. Per germline, CDR1 SGHRS and CDR2 YFSETQ. The ends lost 0 bases at V and 0 bases at J; junction bases unmatched: 6. The CDR3 nucleotides are TGCGCCAGCAGCTTGGATCGGGACAGGGGATTCTCTGGAAACACCATATATTTT. The encoded protein is CASSLDRDRGFSGNTIYF.

The gene calls are TRBV30 and TRBJ2-1; D assignment may be TRBD1 or TRBD2 (6 bases each). V lost 3 bases and J lost 0, with 18 bases in between. Germline assignment: CDR1 GTSNPN and CDR2 SVGIG (reference sequence). This CDR3 region has 17 residues. The DNA of the CDR3 is TGTGCCTGGAGAGGGGGTAGCGGACGGAGCTCCTACAATGAGCAGTTCTTC. Its protein product is CAWRGGSGRSSYNEQFF.

The sample holds many counts of this clonotype. The chain uses TRBV5-1 and TRBJ2-2, with D possibly being TRBD2 (6 bases). From germline, CDR1 is SGHRS and CDR2 YFSETQ. This CDR3 is built from 13 residues. The V end was cut by 3 bases, the J end by 9 bases, with 12 bases between. The DNA for the CDR3 is TGCGCCAGCAGCTCCGGAGGGGTGCGGGAGCTGTTTTTT. Translated, it gives CASSSGGVRELFF.

This clonotype showed up many times. The gene calls are TRBV5-1 and TRBJ2-3; D tentatively reads TRBD1 or TRBD2 (5 bases each). CDR1 and CDR2 from the germline V gene are SGHRS and YFSETQ. The CDR3 consists of 15 residues. Trimming took off 4 bases at V and 6 bases at J, with 18 bases between the two ends. CDR3 loop: CASSPGHLGVDTQYF. In DNA form, the CDR3 reads TGCGCCAGCAGCCCAGGACACTTGGGGGTCGATACGCAGTATTTT.

This clonotype was found many times. This chain joins TRBV20-1 and TRBJ1-6; possible D gene TRBD1, 5 bases. The CDR3 has 16 residues. The V gene lost 0 bases and the J gene lost 3 bases, with 12 bases spanning the gap. Germline V CDR1 and CDR2: DFQATT, SNEGSKA (reference sequence). CDR3: CSARDRGSSYNSPLHF. For the CDR3, the DNA is TGCAGTGCTAGAGATCGGGGCAGTAGCTATAATTCACCCCTCCACTTT.

J is TRBJ2-1 and V is TRBV7-2; 9 bases agree with TRBD1. CDR1 and CDR2 (germline): SGHTA, FQGNSA. This CDR3 has 16 residues. Trimming removed 0 bases from V and 6 bases from J; junction bases left unmatched: 6. CDR3: CASSLAAGQGLNEQFF. CDR3 DNA sequence: TGTGCCAGCAGCTTAGCGGCAGGACAGGGGCTCAATGAGCAGTTCTTC.

The chain joins TRBV14 to TRBJ2-1; 9 nucleotides match TRBD1. V lost 4 bases and J lost 4; bases outside the gene matches: 14. The germline CDR1 and CDR2 sequences are SGHDN and FVKESK. The CDR3 runs to 18 residues. The CDR3 DNA is TGTGCCAGCAGCCCAAGTCAGCGGACAGGGGTAAATTACAATGAGCAGTTCTTC. Protein product: CASSPSQRTGVNYNEQFF. Supplemented by reference TRBV14 and TRBJ2-1, the full variable domain reads EAGVTQFPSHSVIEKGQTVTLRCDPISGHDNLYWYRRVMGKEIKFLLHFVKESKQDESGMPNNRFLAERTGGTYSTLKVQPAELEDSGVYFCASSPSQRTGVNYNEQFFGPGTRLTVL.

Written as DNA, the CDR3 is TGTGCCAGCAGCCAAGGCCTGAGTGGTGGATTTTCCTACGAGCAGTACTTC. Residues: CASSQGLSGGFSYEQYF. The gene calls are TRBV4-2 and TRBJ2-7; D gene unclear. CDR3 length equals 17 residues. In germline, CDR1 is LGHNA, CDR2 YNFKEQ. V was clipped by 1 base and J by 1 base, with 17 bases between them.

This clonotype was detected only a few times. V and J are TRBV4-1 and TRBJ2-3, with 10 bases identical to TRBD2. CDR1 and CDR2 (germline): MGHRA, YSYEKL. The V gene end was trimmed by 0 bases and the J gene end by 4 bases; junction bases not matched to a gene: 7. The CDR3 is 17 residues long. CDR3: CASSQDGSGGAADTQYF. CDR3 nucleotides: TGCGCCAGCAGCCAAGATGGGAGCGGGGGGGCAGCAGATACGCAGTATTTT.